The entry below gives a single TCR beta chain sequence along with its context. This receptor's antigen is unknown. Base qualities are not at hand, and no much larger clone is one base apart. The data derive from a study of a mutant IDH1 vaccine in newly diagnosed glioma (dated by TCRdb to the early 2020s). Looking at the study overall: Vaccination was initiated 4-6 weeks after radiotherapy alone, or concurrently with temozolomide cycles in the chemotherapy-containing groups. Visit V12 was the week-35 safety follow-up and visit V13 was the week-47 end of study. Longitudinal TCRB deep sequencing was performed for about two dozen treated patients wherever samples were available for exploratory analyses. Of the roughly 30 treated patients, about 62% were male and approximately 38% were female, and the mean age was roughly 38 years. Prior to enrollment, patients had been given standard therapy consisting of radiotherapy alone, temozolomide alone, or radiochemotherapy with temozolomide, with the combination given to most patients. Peripheral blood was drawn at six visits: V03 (baseline), V05, V07, V10, V12 and V13. The full study reports these points: Across multiple MHC alleles, vaccine-induced immune responses were seen in more than 80% of patients. No apparent relationship was observed between pseudoprogression and alterations in the top peripheral T cell clonotypes detected by TCRB sequencing. Availability determined which PBMC samples were chosen for TCRB deep sequencing. The authors noted that analyses of patient blood samples could not be reproduced because of sample limitations.

Spanning cysteine to phenylalanine, the CDR3 consists of 16 amino acids. Left in the record is the CDR3 DNA by itself, 48 bases read in frame from the first base. Per the germline V gene (reference sequence), MNHEY is the CDR1 and SMNVEV is the CDR2. Relative to germline, V is 5 bases shorter and J is 1 base shorter, with 15 bases between their ends. Sample time point, as interpreted from the label and publication: week 35, safety follow-up. Every vaccine dose consisted of 300 ug of a 20-mer mutant IDH1 peptide in Montanide, administered subcutaneously together with topical imiquimod. Across visits V03 through V10, patients got a total of eight vaccinations, given in weeks 1, 3, 5, 7, 11, 15, 19 and 23. All donors had newly diagnosed IDH1-mutant astrocytomas of WHO grade 3 or 4 that showed loss of nuclear ATRX. The samples were drawn from NOA16, a multicentre, single-arm, open-label phase I trial in Germany that tested a mutant IDH1 peptide vaccine in humans for the first time. Genomic DNA for TCRB sequencing was isolated from EDTA blood with the DNeasy Blood and Tissue Kit.

Receptors were amplified or captured by the immunoSEQ multiplex PCR assay. Rearranged TCR beta chain sequences were amplified using the hsTCRB Kit according to the manufacturer's protocol. Sequencing of TCRB libraries was carried out on an Illumina MiSeq. As for how the authors treated the data: The kit vendor's proprietary platform handled demultiplexing, trimming and gene mapping. Entries here come from immuneACCESS through TCRdb and include only in-frame sequences with V and J called. Some clones fail to appear in such tables; in the studies checked, an unresolved V gene covers under half of the shortfall, and the cause of the remainder is unknown. V and J calls and clone size are copied from that table; D and trimming were computed from the DNA. The sample contains tens of thousands of clones, 65% to 75% of them found a single time. The ten largest make up roughly 5% of the sample.

The sample was PBMCs, taken from a glioma patient whose treatment included an IDH1 peptide vaccine. This receptor was identified in a man aged 45 to 65 with glioma. The chain couples TRBV27 to TRBJ2-4; confidence is insufficient to name the D gene. The DNA sequence is as follows: TGTGCCAGCAGTCCAACGGGCCTGGGGGCCAAAAACATTCAGTACTTC. It encodes CASSPTGLGAKNIQYF.